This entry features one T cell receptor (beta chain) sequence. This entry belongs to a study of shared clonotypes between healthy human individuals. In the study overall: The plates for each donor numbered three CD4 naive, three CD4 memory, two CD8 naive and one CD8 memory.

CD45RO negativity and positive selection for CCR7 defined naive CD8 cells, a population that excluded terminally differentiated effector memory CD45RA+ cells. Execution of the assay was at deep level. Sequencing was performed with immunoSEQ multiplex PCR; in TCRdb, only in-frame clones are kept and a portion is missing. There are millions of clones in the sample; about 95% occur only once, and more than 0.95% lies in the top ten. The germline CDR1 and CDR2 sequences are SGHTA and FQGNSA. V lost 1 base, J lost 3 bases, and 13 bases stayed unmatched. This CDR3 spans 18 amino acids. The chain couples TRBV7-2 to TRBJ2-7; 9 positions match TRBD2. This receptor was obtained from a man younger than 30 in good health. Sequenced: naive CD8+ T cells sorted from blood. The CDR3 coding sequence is TGTGCCAGCAGCTTAGACGCTAACTCGGGACTAGCAGACTACGAGCAGTACTTC. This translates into CASSLDANSGLADYEQYF.